Detailed here is one T cell receptor beta chain. The sequenced target, TCR beta, came from blood CD8+ and CD4+ T cells. The TEMRA cells underwent FACS enrichment, while the CD8+ and CD4+ T cells underwent negative isolation. These data belong to a study of CD8 T cells in Susac syndrome. V lost 1 base to trimming and J lost 5 bases; unmatched junction nucleotides: 9. Per the germline V gene, CDR1 is SGHAT and CDR2 is FQNNGV. The CDR3 totals 17 residues. It was with random hexamers that roughly 0.45 to 1 ug RNA was reverse transcribed. immunoSEQ multiplex PCR amplified TCR beta CDR3 across 54 Vbeta, 13 Jbeta. TCRdb reanalysed the immunoSEQ multiplex PCR reads using MiXCR and keeps one entry per CDR3 protein. The sample holds 150,000 to 190,000 distinct CDR3 sequences, 95% to 96% seen once.

The sequencing sample was made of CD8+ T cells from PBMCs. The source is a human donor with multiple sclerosis. The chain combines TRBV11-2 with TRBJ2-3; TRBD2 matches at 10 bases. The CDR3 protein is CASSLGAAGGHQDTQYF. In DNA, the CDR3 is TGTGCCAGCAGCTTAGGGGCAGCGGGGGGGCATCAAGATACGCAGTATTTT. Full variable domain (missing parts from reference TRBV11-2 and TRBJ2-3): EAGVAQSPRYKIIEKRQSVAFWCNPISGHATLYWYQQILGQGPKLLIQFQNNGVVDDSQLPKDRFSAERLKGVDSTLKIQPAKLEDSAVYLCASSLGAAGGHQDTQYFGPGTRLTVL.